This entry lists 10 T cell receptor beta chains sequenced from one sample in a study of cytomegalovirus exposure and HLA in healthy donors. The PCR ran on 60 Vbeta and 13 Jbeta primers. Assay used: immunoSEQ multiplex PCR; TCRdb lists only in-frame clones, some missing. The data contain roughly 120,000 clones, about four fifths of them singletons. The sample was PBMCs. The receptors come from a woman aged 40 to 55 in good health and CMV-seronegative.

The chain combines TRBV4-2 with TRBJ2-1, with 8 nucleotides matching TRBD2. V was pared by 4 bases and J by 7 bases, with 12 bases of the junction left unmatched. Germline loops: CDR1 LGHNA, CDR2 YNFKEQ. The length of the CDR3 is 16 residues. CDR3: CASSPRVVAGRNEQFF. The CDR3 coding sequence is TGTGCCAGCAGCCCCCGGGTGGTAGCGGGAAGGAATGAGCAGTTCTTC.

J is TRBJ2-3 and V is TRBV9; D might be TRBD2 (6 bases). Germline V gene sequence: CDR1 SGDLS, CDR2 YYNGEE. The CDR3 is 15 amino acids. V was clipped by 0 bases and J by 2 bases, with 10 bases between them. In nucleotides, the CDR3 is TGTGCCAGCAGCGTAGGAGGGAGGATCACAGATACGCAGTATTTT. Translating it yields CASSVGGRITDTQYF.

J is TRBJ2-5 and V is TRBV11-2; TRBD1 is a possible D gene (5 bases). CDR1 is SGHAT, CDR2 FQNNGV, per germline. The CDR3 is made up of 14 amino acids. Trimming stripped 0 bases from V and 6 bases from J, with 11 bases between. CDR3 region: CASSLESAGQTQYF. The CDR3 DNA reads as TGTGCCAGCAGCTTAGAGTCGGCAGGGCAGACCCAGTACTTC. The whole variable domain, remainder taken from reference TRBV11-2 and TRBJ2-5, is EAGVAQSPRYKIIEKRQSVAFWCNPISGHATLYWYQQILGQGPKLLIQFQNNGVVDDSQLPKDRFSAERLKGVDSTLKIQPAKLEDSAVYLCASSLESAGQTQYFGPGTRLLVL.

V is TRBV19 and J is TRBJ2-7, with a tentative D call TRBD2 (5 bases). The CDR3 runs to 15 residues. The V and J ends lost 4 bases and 2 bases respectively, with 15 bases between them. The germline V gene encodes CDR1 LNHDA and CDR2 SQIVND (reference sequence). In DNA, the CDR3 is TGTGCCAGTAGTACGCGAGGGCTTGCGGCCTACGAGCAGTACTTC. Translated: CASSTRGLAAYEQYF.

V gene TRBV20-1 combines with J gene TRBJ2-3; unclear D gene. V shed 3 bases and J shed 3 bases, with 4 bases lying between them. The CDR3 contains 11 residues. The germline CDR1 and CDR2 sequences are DFQATT and SNEGSKA (reference sequence). CDR3 loop: CSASSTDTQYF. Written as DNA, the CDR3 is TGCAGTGCTAGCTCGACAGATACGCAGTATTTT.

The chain couples TRBV7-6 to TRBJ2-5; 9 nucleotides align to TRBD1. Germline loops: CDR1 SGHVS, CDR2 FNYEAQ. The CDR3 covers 16 residues. V shed 4 bases and J 2 bases; nucleotides not matched to a gene: 8. CDR3 amino acids: CASSYRTGQGQETQYF. The CDR3 DNA follows: TGTGCCAGCAGCTATAGAACCGGACAGGGGCAAGAGACCCAGTACTTC.

The rearrangement links TRBV6-5 to TRBJ1-2; 9 positions match TRBD1. CDR1 and CDR2 (germline): MNHEY, SVGAGI. V was pared by 6 bases and J by 7 bases, with 6 bases of the junction left unmatched. The length of the CDR3 is 13 residues. CDR3 sequence: CASREQGARGYTF. The CDR3 DNA reads as TGTGCCAGCAGAGAACAGGGGGCGCGTGGCTACACCTTC.

This chain uses TRBV5-1 with TRBJ1-4, with unresolved D. This CDR3 spans 14 amino acids. Germline CDR1 reads SGHRS; CDR2 reads YFSETQ. V gave up 0 bases and J gave up 5 bases, with 8 bases separating them. CDR3 sequence: CASSLGQLNEKLFF. CDR3 nucleotide sequence: TGCGCCAGCAGCTTGGGGCAGTTAAATGAAAAACTGTTTTTT. The full variable domain, completed using reference TRBV5-1 and TRBJ1-4, is KAGVTQTPRYLIKTRGQQVTLSCSPISGHRSVSWYQQTPGQGLQFLFEYFSETQRNKGNFPGRFSGRQFSNSRSEMNVSTLELGDSALYLCASSLGQLNEKLFFGSGTQLSVL.

This clone has a handful of counts. The V call is TRBV5-1, the J call TRBJ2-5; the D gene is possibly TRBD1 (5 bases). The V end was cut by 0 bases, the J end by 5 bases, with 5 bases between. The germline CDR1 and CDR2 sequences are SGHRS and YFSETQ. This CDR3 region has 12 residues. The CDR3 reads CASSLEGETQYF. The DNA for the CDR3 is TGCGCCAGCAGCTTGGAGGGGGAGACCCAGTACTTC.

The V gene is TRBV5-1, the J gene TRBJ1-2; 8 nucleotides agree with TRBD1. The CDR3 extends over 15 amino acids. Germline trimming cut 1 base from V and 2 bases from J; bases unmatched to any gene: 4. CDR1 and CDR2 (germline): SGHRS, YFSETQ. DNA of the CDR3: TGCGCCAGCAGCTTGATTGGACAGGGAAACTATGGCTACACCTTC. It translates to CASSLIGQGNYGYTF. The whole variable domain, filled in from reference TRBV5-1 and TRBJ1-2, reads KAGVTQTPRYLIKTRGQQVTLSCSPISGHRSVSWYQQTPGQGLQFLFEYFSETQRNKGNFPGRFSGRQFSNSRSEMNVSTLELGDSALYLCASSLIGQGNYGYTFGSGTRLTVV.